This TCR beta chain is from a study of blood T cell repertoires in COVID-19. Study as a whole: PBMCs, B-cell-depleted T cells, or T cells were the source of the cDNA or gDNA that made up the material.

The table came from immunoSEQ multiplex PCR; TCRdb's copy has only in-frame clones and leaves some out. The table shows around 100,000 clones, with approximately 92% occurring only once. V lost 6 bases and J lost 2, with 19 bases in between. Germline values: CDR1 MNHNS, CDR2 SASEGT. The length of the CDR3 is 16 residues. The clonotype originates from a man in his late teens or twenties with acute or convalescent COVID-19. The chain uses TRBV6-1 and TRBJ1-2; a weak D match, TRBD1 (6 bases). The sample taken for sequencing was peripheral blood. Here the CDR3 reads CASRETLDSTNYGYTF. The CDR3 DNA follows: TGTGCCAGCAGAGAAACCTTGGACAGTACAAACTATGGCTACACCTTC.